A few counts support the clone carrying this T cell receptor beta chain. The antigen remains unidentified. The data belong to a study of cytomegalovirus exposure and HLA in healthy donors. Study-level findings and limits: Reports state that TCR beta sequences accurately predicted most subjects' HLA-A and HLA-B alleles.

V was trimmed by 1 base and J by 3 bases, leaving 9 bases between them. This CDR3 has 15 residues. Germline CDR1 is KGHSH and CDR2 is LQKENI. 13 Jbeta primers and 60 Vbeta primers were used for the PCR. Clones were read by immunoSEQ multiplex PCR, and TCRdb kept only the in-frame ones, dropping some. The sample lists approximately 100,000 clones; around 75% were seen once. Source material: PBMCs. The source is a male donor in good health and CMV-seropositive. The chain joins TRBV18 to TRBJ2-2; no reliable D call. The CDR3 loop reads CASSPRDTDTGELFF. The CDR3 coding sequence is TGTGCCAGCTCACCACGAGACACAGACACCGGGGAGCTGTTTTTT.